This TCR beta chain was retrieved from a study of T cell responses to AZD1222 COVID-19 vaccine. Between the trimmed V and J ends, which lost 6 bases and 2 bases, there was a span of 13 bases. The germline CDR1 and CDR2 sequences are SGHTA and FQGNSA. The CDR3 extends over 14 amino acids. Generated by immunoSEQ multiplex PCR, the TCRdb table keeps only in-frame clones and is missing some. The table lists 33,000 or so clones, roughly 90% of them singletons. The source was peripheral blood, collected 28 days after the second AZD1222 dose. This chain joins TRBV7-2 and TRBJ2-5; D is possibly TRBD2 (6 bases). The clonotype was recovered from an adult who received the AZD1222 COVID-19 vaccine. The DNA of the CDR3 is TGTGCCAGCAGTTCCCCGGGACTTCAAGAGACCCAGTACTTC. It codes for CASSSPGLQETQYF.